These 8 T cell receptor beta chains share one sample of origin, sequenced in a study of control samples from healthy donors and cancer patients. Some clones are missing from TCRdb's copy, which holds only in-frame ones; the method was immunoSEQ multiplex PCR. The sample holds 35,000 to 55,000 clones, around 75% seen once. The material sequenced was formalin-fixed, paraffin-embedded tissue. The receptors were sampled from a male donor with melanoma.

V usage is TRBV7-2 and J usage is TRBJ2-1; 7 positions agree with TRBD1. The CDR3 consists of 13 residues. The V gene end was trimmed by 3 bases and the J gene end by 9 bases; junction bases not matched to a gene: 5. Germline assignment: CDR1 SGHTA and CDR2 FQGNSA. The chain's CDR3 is CASSFDRAVEQFF. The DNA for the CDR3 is TGTGCCAGCAGCTTCGACAGGGCGGTTGAGCAGTTCTTC.

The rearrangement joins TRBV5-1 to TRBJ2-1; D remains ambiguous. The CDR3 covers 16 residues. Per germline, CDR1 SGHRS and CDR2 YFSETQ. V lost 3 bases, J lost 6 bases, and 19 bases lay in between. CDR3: CASSYSQEFGVNEQFF. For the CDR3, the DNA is TGCGCCAGCAGCTATTCGCAGGAGTTTGGGGTCAATGAGCAGTTCTTC.

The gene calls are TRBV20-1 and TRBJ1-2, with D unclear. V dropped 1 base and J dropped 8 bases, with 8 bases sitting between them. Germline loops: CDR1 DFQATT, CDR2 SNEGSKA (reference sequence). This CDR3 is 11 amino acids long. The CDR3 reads CSARVVGGYTF. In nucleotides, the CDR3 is TGCAGTGCTAGAGTCGTCGGAGGCTACACCTTC.

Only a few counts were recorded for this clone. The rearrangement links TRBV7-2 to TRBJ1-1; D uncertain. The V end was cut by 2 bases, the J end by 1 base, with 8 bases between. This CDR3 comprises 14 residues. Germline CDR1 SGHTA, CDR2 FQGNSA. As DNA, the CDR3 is TGTGCCAGCAGCTTATTCGTGGGGAACACTGAAGCTTTCTTT. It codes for CASSLFVGNTEAFF. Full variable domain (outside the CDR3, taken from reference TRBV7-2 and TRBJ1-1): GAGVSQSPSNKVTEKGKDVELRCDPISGHTALYWYRQSLGQGLEFLIYFQGNSAPDKSGLPSDRFSAERTGGSVSTLTIQRTQQEDSAVYLCASSLFVGNTEAFFGQGTRLTVV.

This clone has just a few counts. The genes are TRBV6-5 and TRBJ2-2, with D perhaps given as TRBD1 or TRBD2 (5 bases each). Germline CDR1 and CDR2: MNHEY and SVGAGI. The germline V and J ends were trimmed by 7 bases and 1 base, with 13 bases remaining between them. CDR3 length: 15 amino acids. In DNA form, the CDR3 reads TGTGCCAGCAACTGGGACCGTAAGAACACCGGGGAGCTGTTTTTT. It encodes CASNWDRKNTGELFF.

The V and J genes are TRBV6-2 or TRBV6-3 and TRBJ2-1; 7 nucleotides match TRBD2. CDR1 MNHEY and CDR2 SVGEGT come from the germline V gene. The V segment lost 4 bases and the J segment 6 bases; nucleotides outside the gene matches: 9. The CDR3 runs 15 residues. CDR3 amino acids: CASSSGLTLANEQFF. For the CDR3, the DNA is TGTGCCAGCAGTTCGGGACTAACCCTCGCCAATGAGCAGTTCTTC.

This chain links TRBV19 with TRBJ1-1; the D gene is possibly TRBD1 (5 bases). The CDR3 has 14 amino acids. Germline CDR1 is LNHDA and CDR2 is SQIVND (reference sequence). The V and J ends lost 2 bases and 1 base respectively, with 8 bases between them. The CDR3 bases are TGTGCCAGTAGTATAAGACAGAGGAACACTGAAGCTTTCTTT. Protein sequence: CASSIRQRNTEAFF. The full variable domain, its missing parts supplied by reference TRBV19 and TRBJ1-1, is DGGITQSPKYLFRKEGQNVTLSCEQNLNHDAMYWYRQDPGQGLRLIYYSQIVNDFQKGDIAEGYSVSREKKESFPLTVTSAQKNPTAFYLCASSIRQRNTEAFFGQGTRLTVV.

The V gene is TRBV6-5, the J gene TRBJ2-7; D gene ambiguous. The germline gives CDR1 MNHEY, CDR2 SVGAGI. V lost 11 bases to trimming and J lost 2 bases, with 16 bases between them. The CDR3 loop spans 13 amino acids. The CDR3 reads CACNLFPTYEQYF. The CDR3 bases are TGTGCCTGTAACTTATTCCCGACCTACGAGCAGTACTTC.